This TCR beta chain was recorded in a study of sequential checkpoint blockade in melanoma. Overall study context: Arm A got nivolumab then ipilimumab; arm B the reverse, 1:1. After both sequences, patients received maintenance nivolumab.

Treatment here: randomized to nivolumab then ipilimumab (arm A) or the reverse (arm B). None of the patients previously received DNA-damaging chemotherapy. From thawed PBMCs, live CD3+CD8+ cells negative for CD19 and CD56 were sorted. This table comes from immunoSEQ multiplex PCR, and its TCRdb copy is limited to in-frame clones, with some not included. The sample includes under 20,000 clones, around 69% of them seen just once. CDR3 length: 15 amino acids. V was pared by 6 bases and J by 3 bases, with 7 bases of the junction left unmatched. The germline V gene encodes CDR1 MNHEY and CDR2 SMNVEV (reference sequence).

Specimen: CD8+ T cells sorted from blood (inferred from file names), collected from a patient given nivolumab and ipilimumab in sequence. The chain recombines TRBV27 with TRBJ2-5; 10 bases agree with TRBD1. The TCR comes from a human donor with melanoma. The CDR3: CASSGRQGAKETQYF. In DNA, the CDR3 is TGTGCCAGCAGCGGAAGACAGGGGGCGAAAGAGACCCAGTACTTC.